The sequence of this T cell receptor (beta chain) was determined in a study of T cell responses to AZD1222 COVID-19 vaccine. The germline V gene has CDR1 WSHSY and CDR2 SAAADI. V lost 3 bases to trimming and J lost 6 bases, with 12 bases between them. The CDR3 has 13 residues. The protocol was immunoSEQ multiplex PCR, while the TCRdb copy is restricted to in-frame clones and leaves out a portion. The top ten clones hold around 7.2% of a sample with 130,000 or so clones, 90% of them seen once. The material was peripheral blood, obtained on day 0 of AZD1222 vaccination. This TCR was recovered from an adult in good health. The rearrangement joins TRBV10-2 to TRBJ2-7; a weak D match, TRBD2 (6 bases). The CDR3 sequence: CASSERESLEQYF. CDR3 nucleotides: TGCGCCAGCAGTGAACGGGAGTCCCTCGAGCAGTACTTC.